These T cell receptor beta chains were read from a single sample in a study of T-cell reconstitution after alpha-beta-depleted transplantation in children. A single record per CDR3 protein comes from TCRdb applying MiXCR to the PCR reads. The table shows under 850,000 distinct CDR3 sequences, with about an eighth occurring only once. The specimen comprised PBMCs, sampled before TCRalphabeta/CD19-depleted stem cell transplant. Source of these receptors: a girl aged 2 to 9 with congenital amegakaryocytic thrombocytopenia, due to receive a stem cell transplant. The CDR3 runs from the conserved cysteine through the conserved F or W. D genes are given only for firm matches. Clone size is shown for a subset of rows, as once, few, many or a class of expanded clone.

TRBV10-3	TRBJ1-6	TRBD1	many	TGTGCCATCAGTGAGACTCGGGACAGATATAATTCACCCCTCCACTTT	CAISETRDRYNSPLHF
TRBV20-1	TRBJ2-1	TRBD1	few	TGCAGTGCTAGAGACGGGACAGGGGGCTTCCGCAATGAGCAGTTCTTC	CSARDGTGGFRNEQFF
TRBV19	TRBJ1-2	TRBD1	NA	TGTGCCAGTACCTCCCCGGGACAGGAGTTTGGCTACACCTTC	CASTSPGQEFGYTF
TRBV27	TRBJ2-7	NA	few	TGTGCCAGCAGTTTAGGGCTTGGCTACGGCTACGAGCAGTACTTC	CASSLGLGYGYEQYF
TRBV29-1	TRBJ2-7	NA	NA	TGCAGCGTTGTCGATGGGGACCCTTACGAGCAGTACTTC	CSVVDGDPYEQYF
TRBV29-1	TRBJ2-1	TRBD1	NA	TGCAGCGTCGCCGGGACAGATTTTTCCCTAGAACCAGGCTCCTACAATGAGCAGTTCTTC	CSVAGTDFSLEPGSYNEQFF
TRBV29-1	TRBJ1-1	NA	few	TGCAGCGTGACAGGCGGGGCCACTGAAGCTTTCTTT	CSVTGGATEAFF
TRBV2	TRBJ2-1	TRBD1	few	TGTGCCAGCAGTCCGACAGGGCTCACAATCAATGAGCAGTTCTTC	CASSPTGLTINEQFF
TRBV7-9	TRBJ2-7	NA	few	TGTGCCAGCAGCTCGGACCGGGAATGGTACGAGCAGTACTTC	CASSSDREWYEQYF
TRBV5-1	TRBJ1-2	NA	many	TGCGCCAGCAGCTTGTTGCCCACGGAACAGGAAGGCTACACCTTC	CASSLLPTEQEGYTF
TRBV20-1	TRBJ1-4	TRBD1	many	TGCAGTGCTAGGAGACAGGGTGGTGAAAAACTGTTTTTT	CSARRQGGEKLFF
TRBV4-1	TRBJ2-1	TRBD2	NA	TGCGCCAGCAGCCAAAGAAGGGGGACTAGCGGACCATTCCTCTCCTACAATGAGCAGTTCTTC	CASSQRRGTSGPFLSYNEQFF
TRBV7-6	TRBJ1-6	NA	few	TGTGCCAGCAGCACCGACAGCTCCTATAATTCACCCCTCCACTTT	CASSTDSSYNSPLHF
TRBV6-5	TRBJ2-6	NA	NA	TGTGCCAGCAGTTATGGGGCTCCAATCGGTTCTGGGGCCAACGTCCTGACTTTC	CASSYGAPIGSGANVLTF
TRBV7-2	TRBJ2-3	NA	many	TGTGCCAGCAGCTTGGCCCCTTACGATACGCAGTATTTT	CASSLAPYDTQYF
TRBV5-1	TRBJ2-1	NA	NA	TGCGGACCAGCCCGCGGTCCGAGACAGCTTGTTTACAATGAGCAGTTCTTC	CGPARGPRQLVYNEQFF
TRBV2	TRBJ1-1	NA	NA	TGTGCCAACAAGCTGGGGTGGGAAGCTTTCTTT	CANKLGWEAFF
TRBV12-3/TRBV12-4	TRBJ2-7	NA	many	TGTGCCAGCAGTTTATGGAATAGTCCTGGCGAGCAGTACTTC	CASSLWNSPGEQYF
TRBV29-1	TRBJ2-7	NA	few	TGCAGCGTTGAAGGGGGCCACGAGCAGTACTTC	CSVEGGHEQYF
TRBV12-3/TRBV12-4	TRBJ2-3	NA	NA	TGTGCCAGCAGCCTCTTACCGGGAACTAGCACAGATACGCAGTATTTT	CASSLLPGTSTDTQYF
TRBV20-1	TRBJ2-1	NA	many	TGCAGTGCTAGAGAAGGGGTTTACAATGAGCAGTTCTTC	CSAREGVYNEQFF
TRBV4-2	TRBJ2-1	TRBD2	few	TGTGCCAGCAGCCAAGATAGTGGACTAGCGGGAGTAAATGAGCAGTTCTTC	CASSQDSGLAGVNEQFF
TRBV7-9	TRBJ1-5	NA	NA	TGTGCCAGCAGCCCGTGGGACAGCAATCAGCCCCAGCATTTT	CASSPWDSNQPQHF
TRBV20-1	TRBJ1-4	NA	many	TGCAGTGCTAGACGTGGGGGATCAAATGAAAAACTGTTTTTT	CSARRGGSNEKLFF
TRBV20-1	TRBJ2-7	TRBD2	NA	TGCAGTGCTAGAGATGTACTAGCGGGATACGAGCAGTACTTC	CSARDVLAGYEQYF